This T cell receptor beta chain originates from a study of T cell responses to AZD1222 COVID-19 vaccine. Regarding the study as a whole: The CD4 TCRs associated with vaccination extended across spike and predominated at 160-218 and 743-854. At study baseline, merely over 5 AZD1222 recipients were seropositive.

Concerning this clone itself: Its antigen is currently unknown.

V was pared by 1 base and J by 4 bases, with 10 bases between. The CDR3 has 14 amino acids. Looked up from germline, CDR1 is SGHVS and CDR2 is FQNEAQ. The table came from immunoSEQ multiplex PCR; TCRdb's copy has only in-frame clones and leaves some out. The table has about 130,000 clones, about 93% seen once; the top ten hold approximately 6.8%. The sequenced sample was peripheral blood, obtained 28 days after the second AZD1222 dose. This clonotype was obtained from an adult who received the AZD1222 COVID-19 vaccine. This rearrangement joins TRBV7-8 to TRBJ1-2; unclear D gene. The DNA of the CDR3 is TGTGCCAGCAGCTTAGAGACAATTTTCTATGGCTACACCTTC. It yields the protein CASSLETIFYGYTF.